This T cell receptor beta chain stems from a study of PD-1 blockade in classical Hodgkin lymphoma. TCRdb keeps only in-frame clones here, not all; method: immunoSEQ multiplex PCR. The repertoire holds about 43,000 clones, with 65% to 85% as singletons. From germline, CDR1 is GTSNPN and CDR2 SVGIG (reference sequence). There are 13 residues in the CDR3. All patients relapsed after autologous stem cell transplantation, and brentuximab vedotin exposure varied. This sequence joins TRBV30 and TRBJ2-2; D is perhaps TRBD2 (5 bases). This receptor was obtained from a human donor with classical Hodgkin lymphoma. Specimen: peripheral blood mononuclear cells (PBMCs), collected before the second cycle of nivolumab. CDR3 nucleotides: TGTGCTTTCGACGGGATTAGGAGTGGGGAGCTGTTTTTT. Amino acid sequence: CAFDGIRSGELFF. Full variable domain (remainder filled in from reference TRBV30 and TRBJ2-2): SQTIHQWPATLVQPVGSPLSLECTVEGTSNPNLYWYRQAAGRGLQLLFYSVGIGQISSEVPQNLSASRPQDRQFILSSKKLLLSDSGFYLCAFDGIRSGELFFGEGSRLTVL.